This record looks at one TCR beta chain sequence and its context. Its antigen is unknown. From germline, CDR1 is SGHRS and CDR2 YFSETQ. This CDR3 has 15 residues. Losses at the gene ends were 0 bases for V and 6 bases for J; bases not matched to a gene: 2. This sample is part of a study of OX40 agonist ivuxolimab in advanced cancers. Study background: Patients were dosed intravenously with ivuxolimab at 0.01 to 10 mg/kg every 2 weeks. Prior checkpoint blockade (anti-PD-1, anti-PD-L1 or anti-CTLA-4) was permitted; approximately 41% had it.

Sequenced by immunoSEQ multiplex PCR; TCRdb stores in-frame clones only, minus some. The data show approximately 76,000 clones, 70% to 90% seen once. Blood sampling was done at baseline, cycle 4 day 1, and cycle 7 day 1. The study's findings and limits: Dosing at 0.1 to 3.0 mg/kg was accompanied by clonal expansion of CD4+ and CD8+ blood T cells by week 6.

The sample was CD4+ or CD8+ T cells sorted from blood, taken in a trial of the OX40 agonist ivuxolimab. The V gene is TRBV5-1, the J gene TRBJ1-4, with 10 nucleotides matching TRBD1. The receptor comes from an adult with an advanced solid tumor such as melanoma, head and neck, liver or kidney cancer. The CDR3 bases are TGCGCCAGCAGCTTGGGACAGGGGGCGGATGAAAAACTGTTTTTT. Encoded protein: CASSLGQGADEKLFF.